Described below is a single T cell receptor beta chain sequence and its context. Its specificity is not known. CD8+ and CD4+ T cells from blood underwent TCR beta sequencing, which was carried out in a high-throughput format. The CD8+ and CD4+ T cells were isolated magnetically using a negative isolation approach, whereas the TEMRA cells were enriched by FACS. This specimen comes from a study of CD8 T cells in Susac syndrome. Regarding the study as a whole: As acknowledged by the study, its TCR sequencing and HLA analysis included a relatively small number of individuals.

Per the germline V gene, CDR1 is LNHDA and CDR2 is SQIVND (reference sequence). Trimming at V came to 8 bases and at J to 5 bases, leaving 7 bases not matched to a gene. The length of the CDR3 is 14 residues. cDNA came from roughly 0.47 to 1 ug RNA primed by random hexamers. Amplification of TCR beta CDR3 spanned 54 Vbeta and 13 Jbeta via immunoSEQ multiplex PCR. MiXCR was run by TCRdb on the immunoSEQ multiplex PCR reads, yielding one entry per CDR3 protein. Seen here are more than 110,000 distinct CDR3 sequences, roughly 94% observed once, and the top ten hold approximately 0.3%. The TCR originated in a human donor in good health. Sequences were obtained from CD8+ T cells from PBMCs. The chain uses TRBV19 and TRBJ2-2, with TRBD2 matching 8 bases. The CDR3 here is CASVTGLGTGELFF. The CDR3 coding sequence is TGTGCCAGTGTGACGGGACTAGGGACCGGGGAGCTGTTTTTT.